These 27 T cell receptor beta chains originate from one sample sequenced in a study of T-cell memory formation after mild COVID-19. TCRdb reprocessed the 5' RACE reads via MiXCR and lists one record per CDR3 protein. The sample has 200,000 or so distinct CDR3 sequences, around 15% seen once. The sample was PBMCs or a T cell subset sorted from them (not recorded which). The receptor set was obtained from an adult woman who had mild COVID-19 (a few samples of this study predate the infection). Cell type and time point are not known.

The genes are TRBV14 and TRBJ1-6; 7 bases map to TRBD1. With V trimmed by 4 bases and J by 5 bases, 11 bases remained unmatched. Germline V lookup: CDR1 SGHDN, CDR2 FVKESK. The CDR3 is 17 amino acids. The CDR3 DNA reads TGTGCCAGCAGCCGAGGCGGGACAGTACAGAATAATTCACCCCTCCACTTT. It codes for CASSRGGTVQNNSPLHF.

This chain links TRBV20-1 with TRBJ1-1; 9 bases agree with TRBD1. V lost 4 bases, J lost 10 bases, and 7 bases stayed unmatched. CDR3 size: 12 residues. Germline assignment: CDR1 DFQATT and CDR2 SNEGSKA (reference sequence). CDR3 nucleotides: TGCAGTGCTACTGACAGGGGGATGGCAGCTTTCTTT. Translation gives CSATDRGMAAFF.

This clonotype has a handful of counts. This chain connects TRBV9 to TRBJ2-2; 8 nucleotides match TRBD2. Germline V lookup: CDR1 SGDLS, CDR2 YYNGEE. The CDR3 runs to 16 residues. J lost 3 bases, V lost 2 bases, and 6 bases had no gene match. The CDR3 reads CASSVRGGRDTGELFF. In nucleotides, the CDR3 is TGTGCCAGCAGCGTCCGGGGGGGGCGAGACACCGGGGAGCTGTTTTTT.

This clonotype was found a few times. This rearrangement joins TRBV21-1 to TRBJ1-5; the table's D gene call, TRBD1, was not cross checked with the DNA. TRBV21-1 is described as a pseudogene. The CDR3 runs to 14 residues. In DNA form, the CDR3 reads TGTGCCAGCCCCGGGACAGCCGGCAATCAGCCCCAGCATTTT. Translated, it gives CASPGTAGNQPQHF.

V and J are TRBV11-3 and TRBJ2-1, with no clear D. CDR1 and CDR2 (germline): SGHNT, YENEEA. The CDR3 totals 16 residues. V was clipped by 4 bases and J by 0 bases, with 13 bases between them. Here the CDR3 DNA reads TGTGCCAGCAGCTATCCTCTTCTGAGCTCCTACAATGAGCAGTTCTTC. It translates to CASSYPLLSSYNEQFF.

This clonotype was picked up a small number of times. For the CDR3, the DNA is TGCGCCAGCAGCGCTGGGACAGTCCAAGAGACCCAGTACTTC. Amino acids: CASSAGTVQETQYF. V is TRBV5-1 and J is TRBJ2-5; TRBD1 aligns across 7 bases. This CDR3 comprises 14 residues. Germline V CDR1 and CDR2: SGHRS, YFSETQ. V shed 4 bases, J shed 1 base, and the junction held 4 bases outside the gene matches.

This clonotype came up a few times. The V and J genes are TRBV4-3 and TRBJ2-2; 8 bases map to TRBD1. Germline assignment: CDR1 LGHNA and CDR2 YSLEER. Trimming removed 1 base from V and 4 bases from J; junction bases left unmatched: 5. This CDR3 has 16 residues. The CDR3 loop is CASSQGTGLVTGELFF. The DNA of the CDR3 is TGCGCCAGCAGCCAAGGGACAGGGTTGGTCACCGGGGAGCTGTTTTTT.

This clonotype has a count of ten or more. The chain is built from TRBV29-1 and TRBJ2-7; no firm D call. The CDR3 loop spans 12 amino acids. Between the trimmed V and J ends, which lost 4 bases and 0 bases, there was a span of 7 bases. Per germline, CDR1 SQVTM and CDR2 ANQGSEA. The CDR3 nucleotides read TGCAGCGTTGCTTACTTCTCCTACGAGCAGTACTTC. Translation: CSVAYFSYEQYF.

CDR3 in DNA: TGTGCCAGCAGCTTAGGTAGCGGGGGCACCGGGGAGCTGTTTTTT. The encoded protein is CASSLGSGGTGELFF. The chain employs TRBV7-8 and TRBJ2-2, with TRBD2 matching over 9 bases. This CDR3 region has 15 residues. Germline values: CDR1 SGHVS, CDR2 FQNEAQ. With V trimmed by 1 base and J by 4 bases, 1 base remained unmatched.

The rearrangement uses TRBV7-9 and TRBJ1-1, with D possibly TRBD1 on 6 matching bases. In germline, CDR1 is SEHNR, CDR2 FQNEAQ (reference sequence). The V gene lost 6 bases and the J gene lost 10 bases, with 15 bases spanning the gap. This CDR3 comprises 12 residues. CDR3: CASRDADRTAFF. The CDR3 bases are TGTGCCAGCAGGGATGCGGACAGAACAGCTTTCTTT.

This clonotype was counted a few times. The CDR3 region is CASRKNREAISPLHF. The DNA of the CDR3 is TGTGCCAGCAGAAAGAACAGGGAGGCAATTTCACCCCTCCACTTT. The chain is built from TRBV2 and TRBJ1-6; D may be TRBD1 (6 bases). Germline loops: CDR1 SNHLY, CDR2 FYNNEI. Trimming took off 6 bases at V and 9 bases at J, with 18 bases between the two ends. This CDR3 is 15 amino acids long.

This clonotype has ten or more counts. This chain links TRBV6-1 with TRBJ1-2; D not certain. The germline CDR1 and CDR2 sequences are MNHNS and SASEGT. The CDR3 totals 13 residues. The V and J ends lost 0 bases and 2 bases respectively, with 4 bases between them. CDR3 DNA: TGTGCCAGCAGTGAAGCGGGGAACTATGGCTACACCTTC. It yields the protein CASSEAGNYGYTF.

V is TRBV20-1 and J is TRBJ2-7; D gene ambiguous. CDR3 length equals 11 residues. V was trimmed by 3 bases and J by 5 bases, leaving 8 bases between them. The germline gives CDR1 DFQATT, CDR2 SNEGSKA (reference sequence). For the CDR3, the DNA is TGCAGTGCTAGGGCCAGGAACGAGCAGTACTTC. Amino acid sequence: CSARARNEQYF.

This clonotype has more than one count but fewer than ten. The chain is built from TRBV20-1 and TRBJ2-3; 10 nucleotides line up with TRBD2. Trimming took 2 bases from V and 3 from J; bases not matched to a gene: 8. Germline lookup yields CDR1 DFQATT and CDR2 SNEGSKA (reference sequence). The CDR3 loop spans 16 amino acids. This CDR3 is CSARLAGDRETDTQYF. CDR3 in DNA: TGCAGTGCTAGACTAGCGGGAGATCGAGAAACAGATACGCAGTATTTT.

The rearrangement links TRBV24-1 to TRBJ2-7; TRBD1 matches 10 bases. Trimming took 4 bases from V and 5 from J; bases not matched to a gene: 4. This CDR3 region has 14 residues. Per germline, CDR1 KGHDR and CDR2 SFDVKD. The CDR3 coding sequence is TGTGCCACCAGTGAGCATGGGACAGGGGACGAGCAGTACTTC. Protein product: CATSEHGTGDEQYF.

V gene TRBV6-6 combines with J gene TRBJ2-2; 8 nucleotides line up with TRBD1. The CDR3 runs to 17 residues. Germline-derived CDR1 and CDR2 are MNHNY and SVGAGI (reference sequence). Germline trimming cut 2 bases from V and 3 bases from J; bases unmatched to any gene: 8. CDR3 nucleotides: TGTGCCAGCAGTTACCCCGGGACAGGCTTGTACACCGGGGAGCTGTTTTTT. It yields the protein CASSYPGTGLYTGELFF.

This clonotype has just a few counts. The chain recombines TRBV30 with TRBJ2-3; the D is unclear. The length of the CDR3 is 16 residues. V dropped 0 bases and J dropped 0 bases, with 13 bases sitting between them. Per germline, CDR1 GTSNPN and CDR2 SVGIG (reference sequence). The CDR3 DNA follows: TGTGCCTGGAGTGTTGGCCACCCTACTAGCACAGATACGCAGTATTTT. Amino acid sequence: CAWSVGHPTSTDTQYF.

This clonotype came up a few times. This chain uses TRBV29-1 with TRBJ1-3; D is unclear. V gave up 6 bases and J gave up 2 bases, with 8 bases separating them. CDR3 size: 12 residues. In germline, CDR1 is SQVTM, CDR2 ANQGSEA. CDR3 nucleotide sequence: TGCAGCGTACGGGAACCTGGAAACACCATATATTTT. It yields the protein CSVREPGNTIYF.

A single count supports this clonotype. CDR3 bases: TGCGCCAGCAGCCAATTCCCAGAAGCAGATAGTAATCAGCCCCAGCATTTT. This sequence encodes CASSQFPEADSNQPQHF. The chain uses TRBV4-1 and TRBJ1-5, with D hard to call. Trimming pared 2 bases from V and 4 bases from J, leaving 18 bases between. CDR3 length: 17 residues. CDR1 is MGHRA and CDR2 is YSYEKL in the germline V gene.

The genes are TRBV10-3 and TRBJ2-3, with 9 bases identical to TRBD2. After removal of 3 bases from V and 6 bases from J, the junction contained 10 bases not matched to a gene. This CDR3 spans 16 amino acids. Germline lookup yields CDR1 ENHRY and CDR2 SYGVKD. CDR3 in amino acids: CAISDMRREGRDTQYF. The CDR3 region has the DNA TGTGCCATCAGTGACATGAGGCGGGAGGGCCGCGATACGCAGTATTTT.

This clonotype was observed a few times. V is TRBV4-1 and J is TRBJ2-7, with D perhaps assigned TRBD1 or TRBD2 (6 bases each). Germline CDR1 reads MGHRA; CDR2 reads YSYEKL. The CDR3 spans 16 residues. The V end lost 2 bases, the J end lost 5 bases, and 19 bases lay between the germline ends. CDR3 in amino acids: CASSQNFLGQRDEQYF. The CDR3 region has the DNA TGCGCCAGCAGCCAAAATTTTTTAGGACAGCGGGACGAGCAGTACTTC.

This sequence joins TRBV13 and TRBJ2-3, with 14 bases identical to TRBD2. CDR1 and CDR2 (germline): PRHDT, FYEKMQ (reference sequence). V dropped 1 base and J dropped 2; count of bases not matched to a gene: 2. The CDR3 covers 17 residues. CDR3 in amino acids: CASSLVGLAGVTDTQYF. The CDR3 nucleotides are TGTGCCAGCAGCTTAGTGGGACTAGCGGGAGTCACAGATACGCAGTATTTT. Full variable domain (outside the CDR3, taken from reference TRBV13 and TRBJ2-3): AAGVIQSPRHLIKEKRETATLKCYPIPRHDTVYWYQQGPGQDPQFLISFYEKMQSDKGSIPDRFSAQQFSDYHSELNMSSLELGDSALYFCASSLVGLAGVTDTQYFGPGTRLTVL.

This clonotype occurred a few times. CDR3: CSASGGGNYGYTF. DNA of the CDR3: TGCAGTGCTAGCGGAGGGGGGAACTATGGCTACACCTTC. This chain joins TRBV20-1 and TRBJ1-2; D might be TRBD1 (6 bases). Looked up from germline, CDR1 is DFQATT and CDR2 is SNEGSKA (reference sequence). V was cut by 3 bases and J by 2 bases, with 10 bases left in between. This CDR3 is 13 amino acids long.

This clonotype has a handful of counts. V usage is TRBV6-2 or TRBV6-3 and J usage is TRBJ1-4; perhaps TRBD1 as D (5 bases). From germline, CDR1 is MNHEY and CDR2 SVGEGT. CDR3 size: 16 residues. V was pared by 2 bases and J by 8 bases, with 18 bases between. In DNA, the CDR3 is TGTGCCAGCAGTTACCGCGGGACTTTCGAAGGAGAAAAACTGTTTTTT. Its protein product is CASSYRGTFEGEKLFF.

This clonotype was observed a handful of times. The V call is TRBV2, the J call TRBJ2-3; D gene uncertain. The germline V and J ends were trimmed by 2 bases and 2 bases, with 14 bases remaining between them. The CDR3 has 16 residues. Germline V gene data show CDR1 as SNHLY and CDR2 as FYNNEI. The CDR3 sequence is CASSERVGGLTDTQYF. The CDR3 DNA sequence: TGTGCCAGCAGTGAAAGGGTCGGCGGCCTCACAGATACGCAGTATTTT.

This chain joins TRBV2 and TRBJ2-3; 11 positions match TRBD2. V dropped 6 bases and J dropped 1; count of bases not matched to a gene: 3. There are 15 residues in the CDR3. Germline CDR1 and CDR2: SNHLY and FYNNEI. The CDR3 is CASRSTSGGTDTQYF. CDR3 DNA sequence: TGTGCCAGCAGGTCGACTAGCGGGGGCACAGATACGCAGTATTTT.

V usage is TRBV5-1 and J usage is TRBJ2-1; 8 nucleotides line up with TRBD2. In germline, CDR1 is SGHRS, CDR2 YFSETQ. Losses at the gene ends were 4 bases for V and 1 base for J; bases not matched to a gene: 16. The CDR3 is made up of 19 amino acids. The CDR3 protein is CASSPGTSVFTPSYNEQFF. CDR3 coding DNA: TGCGCCAGCAGCCCCGGGACTAGTGTTTTTACTCCGTCCTACAATGAGCAGTTCTTC.